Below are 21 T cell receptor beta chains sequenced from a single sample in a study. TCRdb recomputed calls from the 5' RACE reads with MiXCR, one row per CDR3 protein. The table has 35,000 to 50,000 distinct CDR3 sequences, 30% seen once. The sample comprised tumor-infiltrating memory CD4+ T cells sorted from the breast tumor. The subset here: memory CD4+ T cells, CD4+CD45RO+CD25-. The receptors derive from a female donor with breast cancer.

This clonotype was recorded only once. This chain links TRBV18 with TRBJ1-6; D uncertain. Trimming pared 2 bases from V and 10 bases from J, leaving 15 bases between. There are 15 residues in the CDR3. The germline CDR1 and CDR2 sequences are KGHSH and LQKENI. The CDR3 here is CASSPSKPAWSPLHF. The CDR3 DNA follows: TGTGCCAGCTCACCATCGAAGCCGGCTTGGTCACCCCTCCACTTT.

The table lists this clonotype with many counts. DNA for the CDR3: TGCGCCAGCAGTGAAGGCTATGTAAGAAATGACAATGAGCAGTTCTTC. It encodes CASSEGYVRNDNEQFF. V is TRBV10-1 and J is TRBJ2-1, with D hard to call. Trimming shortened V by 3 bases and J by 5 bases, and 17 bases separated the two germline ends. Germline CDR1 and CDR2: WNHNN and SYGVQD (reference sequence). This CDR3 region has 16 residues.

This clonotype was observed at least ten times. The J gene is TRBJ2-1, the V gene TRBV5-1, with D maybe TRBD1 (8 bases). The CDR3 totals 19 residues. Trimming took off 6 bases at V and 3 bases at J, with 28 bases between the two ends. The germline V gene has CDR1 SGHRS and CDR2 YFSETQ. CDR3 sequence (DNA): TGCGCCAGCAACGAGTCAGGGGGCTCGGGGGGAGGCCACTACAATGAGCAGTTCTTC. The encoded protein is CASNESGGSGGGHYNEQFF.

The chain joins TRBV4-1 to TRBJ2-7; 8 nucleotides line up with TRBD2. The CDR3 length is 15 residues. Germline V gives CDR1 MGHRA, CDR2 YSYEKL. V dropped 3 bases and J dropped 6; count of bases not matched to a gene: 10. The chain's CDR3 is CASSHILAGGGEQYF. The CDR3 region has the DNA TGCGCCAGCAGCCATATTTTGGCGGGGGGCGGCGAGCAGTACTTC.

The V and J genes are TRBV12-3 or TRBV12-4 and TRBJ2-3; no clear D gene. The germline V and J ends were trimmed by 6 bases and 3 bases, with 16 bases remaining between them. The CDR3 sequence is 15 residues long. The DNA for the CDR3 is TGTGCCAGCAGGGGAAAACCGCCGTGGACAGATACGCAGTATTTT. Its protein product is CASRGKPPWTDTQYF.

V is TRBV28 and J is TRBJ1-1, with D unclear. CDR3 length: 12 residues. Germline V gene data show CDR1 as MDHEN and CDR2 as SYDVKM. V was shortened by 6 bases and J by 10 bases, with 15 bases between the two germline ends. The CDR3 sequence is CASSPPGKVAFF. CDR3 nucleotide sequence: TGTGCCAGCAGCCCCCCCGGGAAGGTAGCTTTCTTT.

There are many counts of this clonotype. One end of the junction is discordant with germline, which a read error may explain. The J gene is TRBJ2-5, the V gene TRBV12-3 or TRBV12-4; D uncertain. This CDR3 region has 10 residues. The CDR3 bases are TGTCCCAGTTTGACCGAGACCCAGTACTTC. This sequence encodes CPSLTETQYF.

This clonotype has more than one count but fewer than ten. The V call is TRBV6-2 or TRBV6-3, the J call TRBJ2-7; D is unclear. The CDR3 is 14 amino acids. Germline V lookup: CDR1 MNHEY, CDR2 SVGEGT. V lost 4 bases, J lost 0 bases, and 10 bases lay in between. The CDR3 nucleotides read TGTGCCAGCAGTTCCTACGGTAGCTCCTACGAGCAGTACTTC. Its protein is CASSSYGSSYEQYF.

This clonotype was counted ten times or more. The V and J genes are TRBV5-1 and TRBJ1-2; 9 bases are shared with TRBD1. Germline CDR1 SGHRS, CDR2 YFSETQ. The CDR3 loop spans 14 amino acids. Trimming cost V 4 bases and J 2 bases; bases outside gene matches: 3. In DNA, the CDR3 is TGCGCCAGCAGCCACAGGGGGCGAAACTATGGCTACACCTTC. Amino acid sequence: CASSHRGRNYGYTF.

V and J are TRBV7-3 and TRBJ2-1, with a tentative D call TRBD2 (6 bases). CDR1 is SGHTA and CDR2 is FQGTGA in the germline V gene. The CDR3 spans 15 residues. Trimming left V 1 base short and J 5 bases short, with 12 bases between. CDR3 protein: CASSLKAGTHNEQFF. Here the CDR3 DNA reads TGTGCCAGCAGCTTAAAGGCAGGGACTCACAATGAGCAGTTCTTC.

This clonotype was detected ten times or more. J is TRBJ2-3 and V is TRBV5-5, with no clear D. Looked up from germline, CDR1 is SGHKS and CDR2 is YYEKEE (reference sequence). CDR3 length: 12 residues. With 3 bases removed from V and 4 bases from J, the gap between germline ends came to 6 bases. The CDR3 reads CASSSFSDTQYF. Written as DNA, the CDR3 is TGTGCCAGCAGCTCGTTTTCAGATACGCAGTATTTT.

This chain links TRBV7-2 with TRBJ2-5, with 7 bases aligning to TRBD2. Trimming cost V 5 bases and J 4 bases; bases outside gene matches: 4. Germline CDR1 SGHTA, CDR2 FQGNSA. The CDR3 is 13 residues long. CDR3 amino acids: CASSAGVAETQYF. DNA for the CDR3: TGTGCCAGCAGCGCGGGAGTGGCAGAGACCCAGTACTTC.

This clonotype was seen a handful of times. The DNA of the CDR3 is TGCGCCAGCAGCCAAGCCGGGACTAGCGGCGAGACCCAGTACTTC. Protein product: CASSQAGTSGETQYF. The rearrangement joins TRBV4-1 to TRBJ2-5; 11 nucleotides line up with TRBD2. Unmatched junction bases numbered 3, after V lost 1 base and J lost 5 bases. The CDR3 covers 15 residues. Germline CDR1 and CDR2: MGHRA and YSYEKL.

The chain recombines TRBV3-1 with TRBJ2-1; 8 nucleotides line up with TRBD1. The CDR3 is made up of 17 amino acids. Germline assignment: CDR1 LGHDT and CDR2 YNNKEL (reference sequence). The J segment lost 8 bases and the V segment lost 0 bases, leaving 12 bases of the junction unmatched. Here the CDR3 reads CASSQDHGGQGIYEQFF. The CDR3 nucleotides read TGTGCCAGCAGCCAAGATCACGGCGGACAGGGTATCTATGAGCAGTTCTTC.

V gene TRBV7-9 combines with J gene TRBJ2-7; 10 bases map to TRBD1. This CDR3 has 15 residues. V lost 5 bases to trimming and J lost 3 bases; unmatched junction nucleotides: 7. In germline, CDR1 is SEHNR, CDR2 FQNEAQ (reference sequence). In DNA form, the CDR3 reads TGTGCCAGCAGCCTAGGGACAGGGGTCCTCTACGAGCAGTACTTC. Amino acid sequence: CASSLGTGVLYEQYF.

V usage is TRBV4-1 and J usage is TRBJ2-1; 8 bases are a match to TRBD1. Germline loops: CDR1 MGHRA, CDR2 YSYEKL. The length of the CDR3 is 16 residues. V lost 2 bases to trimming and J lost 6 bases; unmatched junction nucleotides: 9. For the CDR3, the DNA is TGCGCCAGCAGCCAAAATGCCGGGACAGGACTCAATGAGCAGTTCTTC. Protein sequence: CASSQNAGTGLNEQFF.

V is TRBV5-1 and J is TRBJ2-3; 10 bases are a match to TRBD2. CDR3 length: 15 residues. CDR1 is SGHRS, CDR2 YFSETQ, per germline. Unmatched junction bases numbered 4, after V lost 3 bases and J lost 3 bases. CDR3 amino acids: CASSSIAGGTDTQYF. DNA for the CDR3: TGCGCCAGCAGCTCGATAGCGGGAGGAACAGATACGCAGTATTTT.

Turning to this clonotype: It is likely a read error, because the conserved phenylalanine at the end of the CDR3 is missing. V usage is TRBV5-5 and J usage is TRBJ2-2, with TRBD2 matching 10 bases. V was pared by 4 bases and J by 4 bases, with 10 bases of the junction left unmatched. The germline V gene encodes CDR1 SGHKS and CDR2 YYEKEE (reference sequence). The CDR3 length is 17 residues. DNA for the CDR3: TGTGCCAGCAGCGTAGGTCCGGGACTAGCGTTCACCGGGGAGCTGTTTTCT. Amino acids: CASSVGPGLAFTGELFS.

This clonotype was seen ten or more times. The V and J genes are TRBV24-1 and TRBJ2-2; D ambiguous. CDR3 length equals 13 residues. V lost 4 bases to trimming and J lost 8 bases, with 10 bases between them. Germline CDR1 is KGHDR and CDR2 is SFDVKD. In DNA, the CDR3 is TGTGCCACCAGTGACGAGGTGGCGGGGGAGCTGTTTTTT. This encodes CATSDEVAGELFF.

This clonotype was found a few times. DNA of the CDR3: TGCGCCAGCAGCTTGGGGGCCCGGGCCAACAATGAAAAACTGTTTTTT. Its protein is CASSLGARANNEKLFF. The rearrangement joins TRBV5-1 to TRBJ1-4; D is uncertain. CDR3 length: 16 amino acids. Trimming took 0 bases from V and 5 from J, leaving 14 bases between them. Germline-derived CDR1 and CDR2 are SGHRS and YFSETQ.

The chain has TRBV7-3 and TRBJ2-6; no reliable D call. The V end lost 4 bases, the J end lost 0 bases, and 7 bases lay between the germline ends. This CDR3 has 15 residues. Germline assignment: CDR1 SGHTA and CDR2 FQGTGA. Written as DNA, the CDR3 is TGTGCCAGCAGCTCTGACATCTCTGGGGCCAACGTCCTGACTTTC. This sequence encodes CASSSDISGANVLTF.